This T cell receptor beta chain emerged from a study of T cell responses to AZD1222 COVID-19 vaccine. Remarks on this clone: What it binds is unknown.

Assay used: immunoSEQ multiplex PCR; TCRdb lists only in-frame clones, some missing. This sample has just under 80,000 clones, with 92% found just once. Findings and limits, study-wide: Breadth and depth of Spike-specific TCRs rose after two AZD1222 doses.

This TCR was sampled from an adult who received the AZD1222 COVID-19 vaccine. The specimen comprised peripheral blood, sampled 28 days after the second AZD1222 dose.

CDR3 loop: CASRSQDGFTQETQYF. The DNA of the CDR3 is TGTGCCAGTAGATCCCAGGACGGATTTACACAAGAGACCCAGTACTTC. This chain joins TRBV19 and TRBJ2-5; D unresolved. V lost 6 bases, J lost 2 bases, and 19 bases lay in between. Germline V gene data show CDR1 as LNHDA and CDR2 as SQIVND (reference sequence). This CDR3 has 16 amino acids. Full variable domain (missing parts from reference TRBV19 and TRBJ2-5): DGGITQSPKYLFRKEGQNVTLSCEQNLNHDAMYWYRQDPGQGLRLIYYSQIVNDFQKGDIAEGYSVSREKKESFPLTVTSAQKNPTAFYLCASRSQDGFTQETQYFGPGTRLLVL.